This TCR beta chain appears in the sequencing data of a study of cytomegalovirus exposure and HLA in healthy donors. Study-wide findings and caveats: Within an earlier analysis, most TCR beta V segments proved productive either about 87% or about 30% of the time. Most TCR sequences proved rare, with some public TCRs found in many donors. Cytomegalovirus-associated TCR beta chains were listed, numbering 150 to 200.

For this clone: What it binds is unknown.

PCR primers comprised 60 Vbeta and 13 Jbeta primers. Only in-frame clones appear in the TCRdb table, and some are missing; sequencing was by immunoSEQ multiplex PCR. The sample has 170,000 or so clones, around 80% seen once. Trimming took 3 bases from V and 3 from J, leaving 8 bases between them. The germline V gene has CDR1 MNHNY and CDR2 SVGAGI (reference sequence). CDR3 length: 13 residues. This TCR derives from a woman aged 50 to 60 in good health and CMV-seropositive. The sample consisted of PBMCs. V usage is TRBV6-6 and J usage is TRBJ2-5; D uncertain. The CDR3 loop reads CASSYQLKETQYF. The CDR3 bases are TGTGCCAGCAGTTATCAACTTAAAGAGACCCAGTACTTC.